This is a list of T cell receptor beta chains from one sample in a study of PD-1 blockade in classical Hodgkin lymphoma. Assay: immunoSEQ multiplex PCR; the TCRdb copy retains only in-frame clones and omits some. This repertoire shows 25,000 or so clones, around 83% found once; its top ten account for just under 2.5%. This specimen consisted of CD4+ T cells from blood, obtained before the fourth cycle of nivolumab. The receptors come from a human donor with classical Hodgkin lymphoma. The CDR3 runs from the conserved cysteine through the conserved F or W. Fields, in order: clone size, D gene, V gene, J gene, CDR3 length, CDR3 DNA, CDR3 protein. A D gene is named only where the DNA matches it firmly. Expanded clones get a size class; other rows say once, few or many, or leave the size out.

>-|-|TRBV5-6|TRBJ1-5|13
TGTGCCAGCAGCTTCCAGAGTAATCAGCCCCAGCATTTT
CASSFQSNQPQHF
>once|TRBD1|TRBV19|TRBJ2-7|15
TGTGCCAGTACTCGGGGACAGGGGGGTTCCTACGAGCAGTACTTC
CASTRGQGGSYEQYF
>-|-|TRBV28|TRBJ1-1|15
TGTGCCAGCAACGCTGGAGGGGGGGGGAGCACTGAAGCTTTCTTT
CASNAGGGGSTEAFF
>-|-|TRBV4-3|TRBJ1-2|15
TGCGCCAGCAGCCAAGACCCCCTAGCAACCTATGGCTACACCTTC
CASSQDPLATYGYTF
>-|-|TRBV30|TRBJ1-1|14
TGTGCCTGGAGTGAAGGGGCAGGTCGCCCTGAAGCTTTCTTT
CAWSEGAGRPEAFF
>once|-|TRBV4-1|TRBJ1-6|17
TGCGCCAGCAGCCCGGGACGGCTGAGCTCCTATAATTCACCCCTCCACTTT
CASSPGRLSSYNSPLHF
>-|-|TRBV5-6|TRBJ2-7|13
TGTGCCAGCAGCTTGGGGTATTCCTACGAGCAGTACTTC
CASSLGYSYEQYF
>-|-|TRBV5-1|TRBJ1-3|14
TGCGCCAGCAGCTTGGCCAGCTCTGGAAACACCATATATTTT
CASSLASSGNTIYF
>-|-|TRBV5-1|TRBJ1-4|13
TGCGCCAGCAGCTTGGTAACCGGCGGAAAACTGTTTTTT
CASSLVTGGKLFF
>-|-|TRBV6-5|TRBJ2-1|15
TGTGCCAGCAGTTACGAAGCGGCAAGTTACAATGAGCAGTTCTTC
CASSYEAASYNEQFF
>-|-|TRBV5-1|TRBJ1-2|14
TGCGCCAGCAGCTTGGGGGGAATCAACTATGGCTACACCTTC
CASSLGGINYGYTF
>-|TRBD2|TRBV2|TRBJ2-1|16
TGTGCCAGCAGTGATGAGGCGGGACTAGCCTACAATGAGCAGTTCTTC
CASSDEAGLAYNEQFF
>-|TRBD1|TRBV27|TRBJ1-2|16
TGTGCCAGCAGTCACCAACCGGGACAGGGGGACTATGGCTACACCTTC
CASSHQPGQGDYGYTF
>-|-|TRBV20-1|TRBJ2-7|11
TGCAGTGCTCCACTAGTTTACGAGCAGTACTTC
CSAPLVYEQYF
>-|TRBD1|TRBV6-1|TRBJ1-5|14
TGTGCCAGCATAACCCAGGGGGGACGCCAGCCCCAGCATTTT
CASITQGGRQPQHF
>once|-|TRBV7-2|TRBJ2-7|13
TGTGCCAGCAGCTTAGGAATAGTCTACGAGCAGTACTTC
CASSLGIVYEQYF
>-|-|TRBV28|TRBJ2-7|13
TGTGCCAGCAGTTTAAGGGGAGGCTACGAGCAGTACTTC
CASSLRGGYEQYF
>-|-|TRBV5-4|TRBJ2-1|15
TGTGCCAGCAGTTTCGAGACTAGTTACTACAATGAGCAGTTCTTC
CASSFETSYYNEQFF
>-|-|TRBV10-3|TRBJ2-3|15
TGTGCCACCTTACAGTCTCTTCGGGGCACAGATACGCAGTATTTT
CATLQSLRGTDTQYF
>few|TRBD2|TRBV4-2|TRBJ2-7|15
TGTGCCAGCAGCCCCCCGGGACTAGCGGGAAATGAGCAGTACTTC
CASSPPGLAGNEQYF
>-|-|TRBV23-1|TRBJ1-5|13
TGCGCCAGCATCGCAGGACCCACAGAGCCCCAGCATTTT
CASIAGPTEPQHF
>-|-|TRBV7-8|TRBJ1-5|15
TGTGCCAGCAGCTTTAGGGGCGGTAGCAATCAGCCCCAGCATTTT
CASSFRGGSNQPQHF
>-|TRBD1|TRBV11-2|TRBJ1-2|15
TGTGCCAGCAGCTTAGGACAGGGGGGCCTCTATGGCTACACCTTC
CASSLGQGGLYGYTF
>-|-|TRBV7-2|TRBJ2-7|16
TGTGCCAGCAGCCCTCGCCGGAGCGGCCTCTCCTACGAGCAGTACTTC
CASSPRRSGLSYEQYF
>-|TRBD2|TRBV28|TRBJ2-7|14
TGTGCCAGCATTGCCGGGACTACAGCCTACGAGCAGTACTTC
CASIAGTTAYEQYF
>-|-|TRBV18|TRBJ1-4|13
TGTGCCAGCTCACCAGTGGAAACCGTTCAACTGTTTTTT
CASSPVETVQLFF
>-|-|TRBV18|TRBJ2-7|12
TGTGCCAGCTCACCTTCAGGGGACGAGCAGTACTTC
CASSPSGDEQYF
>-|TRBD2|TRBV5-1|TRBJ2-1|15
TGCGCCAGCAGCTTGACTAGCGGTTCCTACAATGAGCAGTTCTTC
CASSLTSGSYNEQFF
>-|-|TRBV5-8|TRBJ2-5|13
TGTGCCAGCAGCTTCGAGAGGGTTGAGACCCAGTACTTC
CASSFERVETQYF
>-|-|TRBV18|TRBJ1-1|15
TGTGCCAGCTCACCCGAGGGAGGGGGGAGGACTGAAGCTTTCTTT
CASSPEGGGRTEAFF
>once|-|TRBV2|TRBJ2-1|10
TGTGCCAGCATGGTCTTTGAGCAGTTCTTC
CASMVFEQFF
>-|TRBD1|TRBV4-1|TRBJ1-5|14
TGCGCCAGCGAGACAGGGCCAGGGAATCAGCCCCAGCATTTT
CASETGPGNQPQHF
>-|TRBD1|TRBV27|TRBJ1-1|15
TGTGCCAGCAGTACCCGACAGGGCTTGAACACTGAAGCTTTCTTT
CASSTRQGLNTEAFF
>-|TRBD1|TRBV5-1|TRBJ2-7|15
TGCGCCAGCAGCTTGGGGACAGGGGGCCCCTACGAGCAGTACTTC
CASSLGTGGPYEQYF
>-|-|TRBV30|TRBJ1-6|12
TGTGCCTGGAGGGACAGCGGTTCACCCCTCCACTTT
CAWRDSGSPLHF
>-|TRBD2|TRBV6-6|TRBJ2-5|15
TGTGCCAGCGACCCAGCGGGAGGGCCGGGTGAGACCCAGTACTTC
CASDPAGGPGETQYF
>-|-|TRBV9|TRBJ1-3|14
TGTGCCAGCAGCCCGGGGACATCCGGAAACACCATATATTTT
CASSPGTSGNTIYF
>-|-|TRBV6-5|TRBJ1-5|14
TGTGCCAGCAGTTCCGGACGGCCCAATCAGCCCCAGCATTTT
CASSSGRPNQPQHF
>-|-|TRBV10-2|TRBJ1-5|16
TGCGCCAGCAGTGCCTACAGGGCGGGTAGCAATCAGCCCCAGCATTTT
CASSAYRAGSNQPQHF
>-|-|TRBV7-6|TRBJ2-1|15
TGTGCCAGCAGCAAACGGGTCGGCTCCTACAATGAGCAGTTCTTC
CASSKRVGSYNEQFF
>-|TRBD2|TRBV5-1|TRBJ2-1|16
TGCGCCAGCAGCCTACGGACTAGCGGGACTGTGGATGAGCAGTTCTTC
CASSLRTSGTVDEQFF
>-|-|TRBV5-4|TRBJ2-1|15
TGTGCCAGCAGCTGGGCGGGCGGGATGGGCAATGAGCAGTTCTTC
CASSWAGGMGNEQFF
>-|-|TRBV2|TRBJ2-6|16
TGTGCCAGCAGTCCGAGACAGGTCTCTGGGGCCAACGTCCTGACTTTC
CASSPRQVSGANVLTF
>-|-|TRBV9|TRBJ2-2|17
TGTGCCAGCAGCGTAGCCATGCCGGGAGTGGGAACCGGGGAGCTGTTTTTT
CASSVAMPGVGTGELFF
>few|TRBD1|TRBV28|TRBJ1-5|14
TGTGCCAGCAGCCGCCCAGGGGGCGGTCAGCCCCAGCATTTT
CASSRPGGGQPQHF
>-|TRBD2|TRBV11-2|TRBJ2-2|18
TGTGCCAGCAGCTTGAGCGGACGGGAGGGCCCGGGGACCGGGGAGCTGTTTTTT
CASSLSGREGPGTGELFF